Included here is one T cell receptor beta chain sequence, with context. The antigen is undetermined. The read gets to within 3 residues of the CDR3 end, and the germline J gene fills in the rest. The data belong to a study of T cells in women clearing cervical HPV infection. Cervical HPV DNA detected by MY09/MY11 PCR, typed by dot-blot. V was clipped by 6 bases and J by 4 bases; unmatched bases: 10. The CDR3 extends over 15 amino acids. The protocol was immunoSEQ multiplex PCR, while the TCRdb copy is restricted to in-frame clones and leaves out a portion. This repertoire includes approximately 15,000 clones. Overall study results and limits: Effector/memory and HPV-specific T cells were not isolated, and association timing is unknown. Repertoire richness, not evenness, was significantly elevated in CIN3+ cases versus controls.

The sample taken for sequencing was blood buffy coat. The sequence was collected from a woman between 18 and 69 years old with a cervical HPV16 infection that either progressed to CIN3+ or cleared (not recorded which). This chain uses TRBV12-3 or TRBV12-4 with TRBJ2-7; 9 bases align to TRBD2. The CDR3 sequence is CASSGRAGGRYEQYF. Incomplete CDR3 DNA: TGTGCCAGCAGCGGCCGAGCGGGAGGAAGGTACGAG.